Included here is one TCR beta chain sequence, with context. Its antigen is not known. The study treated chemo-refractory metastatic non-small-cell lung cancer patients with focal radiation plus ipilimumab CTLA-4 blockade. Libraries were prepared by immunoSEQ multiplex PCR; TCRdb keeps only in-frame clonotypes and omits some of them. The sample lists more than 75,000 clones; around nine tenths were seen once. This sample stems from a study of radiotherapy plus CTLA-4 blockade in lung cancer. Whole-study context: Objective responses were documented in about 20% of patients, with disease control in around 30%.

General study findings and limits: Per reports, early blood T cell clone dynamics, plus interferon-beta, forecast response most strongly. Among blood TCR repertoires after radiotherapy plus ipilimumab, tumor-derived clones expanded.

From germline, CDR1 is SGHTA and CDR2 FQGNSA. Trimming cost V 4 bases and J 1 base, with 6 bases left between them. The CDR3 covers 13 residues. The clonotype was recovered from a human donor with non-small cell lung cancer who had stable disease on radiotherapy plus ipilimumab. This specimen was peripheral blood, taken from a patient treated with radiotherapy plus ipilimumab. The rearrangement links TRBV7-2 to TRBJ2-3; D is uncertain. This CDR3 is CASSSYRTDTQYF. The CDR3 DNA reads TGTGCCAGCAGCTCATACCGCACAGATACGCAGTATTTT.